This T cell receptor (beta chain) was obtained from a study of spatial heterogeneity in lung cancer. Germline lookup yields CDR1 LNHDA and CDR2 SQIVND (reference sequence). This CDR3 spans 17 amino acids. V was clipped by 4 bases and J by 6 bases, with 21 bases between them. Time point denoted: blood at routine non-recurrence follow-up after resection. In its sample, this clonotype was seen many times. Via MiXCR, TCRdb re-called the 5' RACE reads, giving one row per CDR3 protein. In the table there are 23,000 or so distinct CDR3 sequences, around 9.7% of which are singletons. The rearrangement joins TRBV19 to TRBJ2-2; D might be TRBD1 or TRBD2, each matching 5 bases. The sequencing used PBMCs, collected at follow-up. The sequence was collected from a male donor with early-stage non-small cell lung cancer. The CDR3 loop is CASSTPLGAIVAGELFF. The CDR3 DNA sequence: TGTGCCAGTAGTACCCCCCTCGGGGCAATCGTGGCCGGGGAGCTGTTTTTT.